Each of the 32 T cell receptor beta chains below was sequenced from the same sample in a study of cytomegalovirus exposure and HLA in healthy donors. Libraries were prepared by immunoSEQ multiplex PCR; TCRdb keeps only in-frame clonotypes and omits some of them. The repertoire has about 110,000 clones, 70% to 85% of them found once; the top ten carry 3%. Sequencing was performed on PBMCs. The receptors come from a woman younger than 35 in good health and CMV-seronegative.

The rearrangement uses TRBV4-2 and TRBJ2-3, with 12 nucleotides matching TRBD2. Germline CDR1 and CDR2: LGHNA and YNFKEQ. The ends lost 4 bases at V and 1 base at J; junction bases unmatched: 3. The CDR3 runs to 16 residues. CDR3 protein: CASSRRTSGGTDTQYF. The CDR3 DNA reads TGTGCCAGCAGCCGACGGACTAGCGGGGGCACAGATACGCAGTATTTT.

This clone was found once. The CDR3 DNA sequence: TGTGCCAGCAGTCACCTTCCGAGGACAGGGGTTTACAATGAGCAGTTCTTC. Protein sequence: CASSHLPRTGVYNEQFF. The chain uses TRBV28 and TRBJ2-1; 9 bases are a match to TRBD1. Germline values: CDR1 MDHEN, CDR2 SYDVKM. The CDR3 extends over 17 amino acids. The J segment lost 4 bases and the V segment lost 5 bases, leaving 12 bases of the junction unmatched.

The chain employs TRBV2 and TRBJ1-1; TRBD1 might be the D (6 bases). The V end was cut by 6 bases, the J end by 1 base, with 12 bases between. Looked up from germline, CDR1 is SNHLY and CDR2 is FYNNEI. The CDR3 loop spans 14 amino acids. CDR3 protein: CASRLQGRNTEAFF. CDR3 in DNA: TGTGCCAGCAGGTTACAGGGACGGAACACTGAAGCTTTCTTT.

The CDR3 region is CATRGGATYEQYF. CDR3 bases: TGTGCCACCCGGGGGGGCGCCACCTACGAGCAGTACTTC. The rearrangement uses TRBV6-1 and TRBJ2-7; 8 bases line up with TRBD2. The CDR3 consists of 13 residues. The J segment lost 2 bases and the V segment lost 10 bases, leaving 7 bases of the junction unmatched. Germline V gene data show CDR1 as MNHNS and CDR2 as SASEGT.

The chain uses TRBV7-2 and TRBJ1-2, with no clear D. V was cut by 1 base and J by 1 base, with 7 bases left in between. Per the germline V gene, CDR1 is SGHTA and CDR2 is FQGNSA. The length of the CDR3 is 14 residues. CDR3 nucleotide sequence: TGTGCCAGCAGCTTAGGAGGGAGTAACTATGGCTACACCTTC. It specifies CASSLGGSNYGYTF.

This sequence joins TRBV7-6 and TRBJ2-1; 9 bases agree with TRBD1. CDR1 and CDR2 (germline): SGHVS, FNYEAQ. This CDR3 is 14 amino acids long. Trimming at V came to 4 bases and at J to 8 bases, leaving 6 bases not matched to a gene. CDR3 sequence: CASSYLDRGDEQFF. CDR3 DNA sequence: TGTGCCAGCAGCTACTTGGACAGGGGCGATGAGCAGTTCTTC.

V and J are TRBV19 and TRBJ2-7; 10 bases map to TRBD1. The germline CDR1 and CDR2 sequences are LNHDA and SQIVND (reference sequence). The ends lost 6 bases at V and 5 bases at J; junction bases unmatched: 10. This CDR3 is built from 15 residues. Written as DNA, the CDR3 is TGTGCCAGTAGCGCTCCGGGACAGGGGACTAACGAGCAGTACTTC. Its protein is CASSAPGQGTNEQYF. The full variable domain, its missing parts supplied by reference TRBV19 and TRBJ2-7, is DGGITQSPKYLFRKEGQNVTLSCEQNLNHDAMYWYRQDPGQGLRLIYYSQIVNDFQKGDIAEGYSVSREKKESFPLTVTSAQKNPTAFYLCASSAPGQGTNEQYFGPGTRLTVT.

This clone was seen once. This chain joins TRBV18 and TRBJ2-2; TRBD1 matches 9 bases. The germline V gene encodes CDR1 KGHSH and CDR2 LQKENI. The CDR3 extends over 14 amino acids. V trimming: 6 bases; J trimming: 4 bases; junction bases outside the gene matches: 3. The chain's CDR3 is CASSRTGATGELFF. DNA for the CDR3: TGTGCCAGCTCCCGGACAGGGGCCACCGGGGAGCTGTTTTTT.

The chain couples TRBV11-2 to TRBJ2-3; the D gene is possibly TRBD1 (6 bases). The germline V gene encodes CDR1 SGHAT and CDR2 FQNNGV. Trimming took 1 base from V and 4 from J, leaving 18 bases between them. The CDR3 is 17 amino acids. The CDR3 is CASSLAYGGSLPDTQYF. The DNA of the CDR3 is TGTGCCAGCAGCTTAGCTTATGGGGGCTCTCTTCCAGATACGCAGTATTTT. The full variable domain, with the rest looked up from reference TRBV11-2 and TRBJ2-3, is EAGVAQSPRYKIIEKRQSVAFWCNPISGHATLYWYQQILGQGPKLLIQFQNNGVVDDSQLPKDRFSAERLKGVDSTLKIQPAKLEDSAVYLCASSLAYGGSLPDTQYFGPGTRLTVL.

This rearrangement joins TRBV27 to TRBJ2-3; no clear D. Deletions cut 5 bases from V and 6 bases from J, with 15 bases between. This CDR3 has 14 residues. From germline, CDR1 is MNHEY and CDR2 SMNVEV (reference sequence). The CDR3 reads CASSPSVSRDTQYF. The CDR3 nucleotides are TGTGCCAGCAGTCCTTCGGTCTCGAGGGATACGCAGTATTTT.

The chain employs TRBV5-1 and TRBJ1-1; 10 positions match TRBD1. The CDR3 is made up of 14 amino acids. Germline values: CDR1 SGHRS, CDR2 YFSETQ. The junction had 1 base not matched to a gene; V was cut back by 4 bases and J by 1 base. CDR3 coding DNA: TGCGCCAGCAGCCGGGACAGGGGGAACACTGAAGCTTTCTTT. Translating it yields CASSRDRGNTEAFF.

The chain carries TRBV18 and TRBJ1-5; 7 bases agree with TRBD1. Germline V lookup: CDR1 KGHSH, CDR2 LQKENI. The CDR3 extends over 15 amino acids. V was pared by 5 bases and J by 2 bases, with 6 bases of the junction left unmatched. Here the CDR3 DNA reads TGTGCCAGCTCAGCCGACAGGGCGGGCAATCAGCCCCAGCATTTT. Amino acid sequence: CASSADRAGNQPQHF.

The chain carries TRBV6-4 and TRBJ2-7, with 8 bases identical to TRBD2. The CDR3 has 14 amino acids. V was pared by 9 bases and J by 5 bases, with 12 bases of the junction left unmatched. Germline V lookup: CDR1 MRHNA, CDR2 SNTAGT. Written as DNA, the CDR3 is TGTGCCAGGCCTAGGTTTACGGGGGGGAACGAGCAGTACTTC. It is translated as CARPRFTGGNEQYF.

The chain is built from TRBV25-1 and TRBJ2-7, with D possibly being TRBD2 (6 bases). Trimming cost V 7 bases and J 2 bases, with 18 bases left between them. CDR3 size: 15 residues. CDR1 is MGHDK and CDR2 is SYGVNS in the germline V gene. The CDR3 region has the DNA TGTGCCAGCATTGGACCGGGACTGGGTGCCTACGAGCAGTACTTC. It is translated as CASIGPGLGAYEQYF.

The chain couples TRBV15 to TRBJ1-2, with unresolved D. This CDR3 has 14 residues. The germline CDR1 and CDR2 sequences are LNHNV and YYDKDF (reference sequence). V lost 5 bases, J lost 4 bases, and 14 bases lay in between. CDR3 in amino acids: CATSQDREGYGYTF. For the CDR3, the DNA is TGTGCCACCAGCCAGGACCGTGAGGGCTATGGCTACACCTTC.

The chain carries TRBV19 and TRBJ1-4; D ambiguous. CDR3 length equals 13 residues. Trimming cost V 5 bases and J 5 bases, with 9 bases left between them. Germline values: CDR1 LNHDA, CDR2 SQIVND (reference sequence). CDR3 region: CASSSLLNEKLFF. The CDR3 DNA is TGTGCCAGTAGTTCGTTGCTAAATGAAAAACTGTTTTTT.

This chain connects TRBV7-2 to TRBJ2-1, with 8 bases fitting TRBD1. This CDR3 has 14 residues. Germline V gene sequence: CDR1 SGHTA, CDR2 FQGNSA. The V gene end was trimmed by 7 bases and the J gene end by 4 bases; junction bases not matched to a gene: 6. The CDR3 nucleotides read TGTGCCAGCACCCCGGGACAGGCTTACAATGAGCAGTTCTTC. It is translated as CASTPGQAYNEQFF.

The rearrangement links TRBV7-7 to TRBJ2-1, with TRBD1 matching 7 bases. The germline V gene encodes CDR1 SSHAT and CDR2 FNYEAQ (reference sequence). The CDR3 consists of 13 residues. J lost 8 bases, V lost 5 bases, and 6 bases had no gene match. CDR3 amino acids: CASSADRVHEQFF. The DNA of the CDR3 is TGTGCCAGCAGCGCAGACAGGGTGCATGAGCAGTTCTTC.

The rearrangement joins TRBV5-1 to TRBJ2-2; D might be TRBD1 (8 bases). This CDR3 is 15 amino acids long. Trimming left V 3 bases short and J 5 bases short, with 14 bases between. Germline lookup yields CDR1 SGHRS and CDR2 YFSETQ. This CDR3 is CASSSDRGGTGELFF. CDR3 DNA: TGCGCCAGCAGCTCCGACAGGGGAGGGACCGGGGAGCTGTTTTTT.

This clone was picked up one time. The chain has TRBV27 and TRBJ1-2; D is ambiguous. CDR3 size: 13 residues. V was pared by 10 bases and J by 0 bases, with 12 bases between. The germline V gene encodes CDR1 MNHEY and CDR2 SMNVEV (reference sequence). The CDR3 region is CATAGTANYGYTF. The DNA for the CDR3 is TGTGCCACCGCAGGAACAGCTAACTATGGCTACACCTTC.

The chain carries TRBV5-1 and TRBJ2-1; 10 nucleotides match TRBD2. CDR3 length: 15 amino acids. V trimming: 4 bases; J trimming: 6 bases; junction bases outside the gene matches: 7. The germline V gene has CDR1 SGHRS and CDR2 YFSETQ. The DNA of the CDR3 is TGCGCCAGCAGCCCCAGCGGGAGGGGCGTCAATGAGCAGTTCTTC. Translating gives CASSPSGRGVNEQFF.

The rearrangement links TRBV30 to TRBJ1-2; D remains ambiguous. CDR3 length: 12 residues. Trimming cost V 2 bases and J 4 bases, with 8 bases left between them. CDR1 and CDR2 (germline): GTSNPN, SVGIG (reference sequence). CDR3 sequence (DNA): TGTGCCTGGAGTCCCTCGGGCTATGGCTACACCTTC. As protein: CAWSPSGYGYTF.

V is TRBV15 and J is TRBJ1-5, with 7 nucleotides matching TRBD1. CDR1 is LNHNV and CDR2 is YYDKDF in the germline V gene (reference sequence). Trimming took 2 bases from V and 5 from J; bases not matched to a gene: 3. The CDR3 has 14 residues. CDR3 residues: CATSRTGEDQPQHF. Written as DNA, the CDR3 is TGTGCCACCAGCAGAACAGGGGAGGATCAGCCCCAGCATTTT.

The chain uses TRBV2 and TRBJ1-4, with TRBD1 matching 9 bases. The germline V gene encodes CDR1 SNHLY and CDR2 FYNNEI. Unmatched junction bases numbered 4, after V lost 5 bases and J lost 3 bases. The CDR3 has 15 residues. CDR3 nucleotides: TGTGCCAGCAGTCTCACAGGGGGCTCTAATGAAAAACTGTTTTTT. It translates to CASSLTGGSNEKLFF.

The V and J genes are TRBV30 and TRBJ2-3, with 7 bases identical to TRBD1. Germline CDR1 and CDR2: GTSNPN and SVGIG (reference sequence). The CDR3 is 14 amino acids. Trimming took 8 bases from V and 1 from J; bases not matched to a gene: 9. In nucleotides, the CDR3 is TGTGCCGGACCTTCAGACAGGGGCACAGATACGCAGTATTTT. It is translated as CAGPSDRGTDTQYF. Looking up the rest from reference TRBV30 and TRBJ2-3 gives the full variable domain: SQTIHQWPATLVQPVGSPLSLECTVEGTSNPNLYWYRQAAGRGLQLLFYSVGIGQISSEVPQNLSASRPQDRQFILSSKKLLLSDSGFYLCAGPSDRGTDTQYFGPGTRLTVL.

The chain combines TRBV18 with TRBJ1-1; TRBD1 might be the D (6 bases). The CDR3 consists of 15 residues. With 2 bases removed from V and 0 bases from J, the gap between germline ends came to 10 bases. CDR1 is KGHSH and CDR2 is LQKENI in the germline V gene. The DNA for the CDR3 is TGTGCCAGCTCACCAACGGACAGCATGAACACTGAAGCTTTCTTT. Its protein is CASSPTDSMNTEAFF.

The rearrangement links TRBV7-6 to TRBJ2-4; no reliable D call. Germline-derived CDR1 and CDR2 are SGHVS and FNYEAQ. The CDR3 length is 16 residues. V was clipped by 0 bases and J by 5 bases, with 14 bases between them. CDR3 DNA: TGTGCCAGCAGCTTAGCCAGCTCAGGCATCGAAAACATTCAGTACTTC. It encodes CASSLASSGIENIQYF.

The chain links TRBV7-8 to TRBJ2-1, with D tentatively TRBD2 (6 bases). Trimming pared 1 base from V and 9 bases from J, leaving 10 bases between. This CDR3 is 13 amino acids long. Per germline, CDR1 SGHVS and CDR2 FQNEAQ. The CDR3 sequence: CASSLDGGSEQFF. CDR3 nucleotide sequence: TGTGCCAGCAGCTTAGACGGGGGTAGTGAGCAGTTCTTC. The full variable domain, rest sourced from reference TRBV7-8 and TRBJ2-1, is GAGVSQSPRYKVAKRGQDVALRCDPISGHVSLFWYQQALGQGPEFLTYFQNEAQLDKSGLPSDRFFAERPEGSVSTLKIQRTQQEDSAVYLCASSLDGGSEQFFGPGTRLTVL.

The chain carries TRBV30 and TRBJ2-3; D may be TRBD2 (6 bases). V dropped 3 bases and J dropped 2 bases, with 12 bases sitting between them. CDR1 GTSNPN and CDR2 SVGIG come from the germline V gene (reference sequence). This CDR3 comprises 14 residues. CDR3 amino acids: CAWRRWGDTDTQYF. As DNA, the CDR3 is TGTGCCTGGAGGAGATGGGGGGACACAGATACGCAGTATTTT.

Concerning this clone itself: At one end the junction does not follow the germline gene, possibly because of a read error. This rearrangement joins TRBV2 to TRBJ1-4; the D is unclear. Germline-derived CDR1 and CDR2 are SNHLY and FYNNEI. The CDR3 has 14 amino acids. The CDR3 reads CASILSINNEKLFF. DNA for the CDR3: TGTGCCAGCATCCTGAGCATAAATAATGAAAAGCTGTTTTTT.

The chain couples TRBV7-9 to TRBJ2-7, with 8 bases lining up with TRBD2. V shed 5 bases and J 2 bases; nucleotides not matched to a gene: 5. Germline V lookup: CDR1 SEHNR, CDR2 FQNEAQ (reference sequence). The length of the CDR3 is 14 residues. CDR3 sequence (DNA): TGTGCCAGCAGCCGCGGACTAGCCGCCTACGAGCAGTACTTC. Translating gives CASSRGLAAYEQYF.

J is TRBJ1-1 and V is TRBV14; TRBD1 aligns across 11 bases. Looked up from germline, CDR1 is SGHDN and CDR2 is FVKESK. V gave up 4 bases and J gave up 6 bases; unmatched junction bases: 7. This CDR3 spans 15 amino acids. The CDR3 sequence is CASSPRDRGFPEAFF. In DNA form, the CDR3 reads TGTGCCAGCAGCCCCCGGGACAGGGGGTTCCCTGAAGCTTTCTTT.